One and the same sample provided the 4 T cell receptor beta chains below, sequenced in a study of T cells in Graves' hyperthyroidism and ophthalmopathy. Researchers amplified the TCR beta CDR3 regions from RNA transcripts. A first-round RT-PCR of the TCR CDR3 used the HTBI primer set. One entry per CDR3 protein results from TCRdb running MiXCR on the multiplex PCR reads. The table shows a few hundred thousand distinct CDR3 sequences, with 46% occurring only once. Sequencing used peripheral blood or thyroid tissue (not recorded which). Receptors were obtained from a young woman with Graves' hyperthyroidism.

In its sample, this clonotype was seen many times. The rearrangement links TRBV4-1 to TRBJ2-7; D remains unclear. Trimming took off 4 bases at V and 4 bases at J, with 11 bases between the two ends. CDR1 MGHRA and CDR2 YSYEKL come from the germline V gene. The CDR3 is 13 residues long. CDR3 DNA: TGCGCCAGCAGCCTTGAGAAACCGTACGAGCAGTACTTC. This encodes CASSLEKPYEQYF.

This rearrangement joins TRBV6-1 to TRBJ2-6, with a tentative D call TRBD2 (5 bases). Germline values: CDR1 MNHNS, CDR2 SASEGT. The CDR3 contains 16 residues. V was shortened by 2 bases and J by 0 bases, with 8 bases between the two germline ends. CDR3 in amino acids: CASSEWTGSGANVLTF. Here the CDR3 DNA reads TGTGCCAGCAGTGAATGGACTGGCTCTGGGGCCAACGTCCTGACTTTC.

This chain uses TRBV30 with TRBJ1-1; the match to TRBD1 covers 7 bases. CDR1 is GTSNPN and CDR2 is SVGIG in the germline V gene (reference sequence). V shed 0 bases and J 4 bases; nucleotides not matched to a gene: 5. The CDR3 spans 14 residues. CDR3 residues: CAWSVRQGGTEAFF. For the CDR3, the DNA is TGTGCCTGGAGTGTTCGGCAGGGGGGCACTGAAGCTTTCTTT.

This clonotype was found many times. The rearrangement links TRBV5-1 to TRBJ1-1; TRBD1 aligns across 8 bases. The V gene end was trimmed by 0 bases and the J gene end by 2 bases; junction bases not matched to a gene: 9. The CDR3 is 17 amino acids. CDR1 is SGHRS and CDR2 is YFSETQ in the germline V gene. CDR3 coding DNA: TGCGCCAGCAGCTTGGAACTAGGGACAGGCGTAAACACTGAAGCTTTCTTT. Translating gives CASSLELGTGVNTEAFF.